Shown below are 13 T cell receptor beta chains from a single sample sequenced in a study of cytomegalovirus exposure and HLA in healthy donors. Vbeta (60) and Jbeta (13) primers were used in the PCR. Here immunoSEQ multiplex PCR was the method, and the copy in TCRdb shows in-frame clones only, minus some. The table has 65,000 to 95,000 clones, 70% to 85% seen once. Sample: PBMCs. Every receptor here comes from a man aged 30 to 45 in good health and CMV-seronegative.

For the CDR3, the DNA is TGTGCCAGCAGCTTAGGACAGGGCTATTCACCCCTCCACTTT. Residues: CASSLGQGYSPLHF. V and J are TRBV11-2 and TRBJ1-6; 7 nucleotides agree with TRBD1. The CDR3 spans 14 residues. In germline, CDR1 is SGHAT, CDR2 FQNNGV. V was clipped by 1 base and J by 8 bases; unmatched bases: 2.

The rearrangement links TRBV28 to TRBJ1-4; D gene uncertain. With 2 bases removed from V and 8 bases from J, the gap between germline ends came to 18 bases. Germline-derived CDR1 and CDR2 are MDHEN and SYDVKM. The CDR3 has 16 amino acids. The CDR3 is CASSLSGQDPEEKLFF. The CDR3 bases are TGTGCCAGCAGTTTAAGCGGGCAGGACCCAGAGGAAAAACTGTTTTTT.

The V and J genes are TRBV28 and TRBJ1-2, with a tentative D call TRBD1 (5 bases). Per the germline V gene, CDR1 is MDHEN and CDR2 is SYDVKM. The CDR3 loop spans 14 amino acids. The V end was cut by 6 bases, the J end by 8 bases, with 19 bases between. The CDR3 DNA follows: TGTGCCAGCAGGAGCCAGGGAGGGACTTTAGGCTACACCTTC. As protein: CASRSQGGTLGYTF.

CDR3 amino acids: CATRTSGTDTQYF. The CDR3 DNA reads as TGTGCCACCAGGACTAGCGGCACAGATACGCAGTATTTT. The chain is built from TRBV15 and TRBJ2-3; 8 nucleotides line up with TRBD2. The trim removed 6 bases at V and 1 base at J, leaving 0 bases unmatched. This CDR3 spans 13 amino acids. The V gene's germline CDR1 is LNHNV and CDR2 YYDKDF (reference sequence). The full variable domain, its missing parts supplied by reference TRBV15 and TRBJ2-3, is DAMVIQNPRYQVTQFGKPVTLSCSQTLNHNVMYWYQQKSSQAPKLLFHYYDKDFNNEADTPDNFQSRRPNTSFCFLDIRSPGLGDTAMYLCATRTSGTDTQYFGPGTRLTVL.

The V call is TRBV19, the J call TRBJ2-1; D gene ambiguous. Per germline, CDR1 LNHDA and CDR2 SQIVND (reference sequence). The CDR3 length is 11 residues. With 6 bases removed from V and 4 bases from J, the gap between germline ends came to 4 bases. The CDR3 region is CASSIYNEQFF. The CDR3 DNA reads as TGTGCCAGTAGCATTTACAATGAGCAGTTCTTC.

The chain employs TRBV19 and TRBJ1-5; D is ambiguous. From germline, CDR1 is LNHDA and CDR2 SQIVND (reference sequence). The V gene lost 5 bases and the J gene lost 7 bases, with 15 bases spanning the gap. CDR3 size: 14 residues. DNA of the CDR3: TGTGCCAGTAGTCGGGCCTCTCCGGGGCAGCCCCAGCATTTT. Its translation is CASSRASPGQPQHF. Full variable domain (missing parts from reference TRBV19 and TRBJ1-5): DGGITQSPKYLFRKEGQNVTLSCEQNLNHDAMYWYRQDPGQGLRLIYYSQIVNDFQKGDIAEGYSVSREKKESFPLTVTSAQKNPTAFYLCASSRASPGQPQHFGDGTRLSIL.

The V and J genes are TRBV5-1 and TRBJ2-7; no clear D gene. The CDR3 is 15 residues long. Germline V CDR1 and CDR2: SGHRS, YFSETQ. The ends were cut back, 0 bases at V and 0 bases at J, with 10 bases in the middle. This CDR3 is CASSLDAATSYEQYF. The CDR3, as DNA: TGCGCCAGCAGCTTGGACGCGGCCACCTCCTACGAGCAGTACTTC.

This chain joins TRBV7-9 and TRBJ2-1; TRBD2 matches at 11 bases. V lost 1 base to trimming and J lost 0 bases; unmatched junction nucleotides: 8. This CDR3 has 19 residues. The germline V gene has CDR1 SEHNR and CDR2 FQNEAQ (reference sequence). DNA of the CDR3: TGTGCCAGCAGCTTAGGGGGGGGAGGGACTAGCGGCTCCTACAATGAGCAGTTCTTC. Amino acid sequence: CASSLGGGGTSGSYNEQFF.

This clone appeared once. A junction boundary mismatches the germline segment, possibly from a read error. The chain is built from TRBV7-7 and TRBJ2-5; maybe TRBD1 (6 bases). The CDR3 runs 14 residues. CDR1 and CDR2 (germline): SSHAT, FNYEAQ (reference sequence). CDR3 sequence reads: CASSDVQGPETQYF. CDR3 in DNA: TGTGCTAGCAGCGATGTACAGGGACCAGAGACCCAGTACTTC. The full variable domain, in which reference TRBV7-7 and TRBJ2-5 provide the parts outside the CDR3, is GAGVSQSPRYKVTKRGQDVTLRCDPISSHATLYWYQQALGQGPEFLTYFNYEAQPDKSGLPSDRFSAERPEGSISTLTIQRTEQRDSAMYRCASSDVQGPETQYFGPGTRLLVL.

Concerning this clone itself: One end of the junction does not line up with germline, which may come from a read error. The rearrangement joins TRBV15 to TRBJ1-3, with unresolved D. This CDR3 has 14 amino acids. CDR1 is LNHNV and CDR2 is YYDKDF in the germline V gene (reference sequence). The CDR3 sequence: CATSSELSGDTIYF. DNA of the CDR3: TGTGCCACCAGCAGCGAACTGTCTGGAGACACCATATATTTT. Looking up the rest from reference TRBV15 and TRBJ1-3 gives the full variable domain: DAMVIQNPRYQVTQFGKPVTLSCSQTLNHNVMYWYQQKSSQAPKLLFHYYDKDFNNEADTPDNFQSRRPNTSFCFLDIRSPGLGDTAMYLCATSSELSGDTIYFGEGSWLTVV.

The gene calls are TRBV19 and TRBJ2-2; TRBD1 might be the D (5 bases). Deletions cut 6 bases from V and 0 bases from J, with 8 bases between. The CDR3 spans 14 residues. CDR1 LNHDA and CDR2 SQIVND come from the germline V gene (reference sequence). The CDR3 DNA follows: TGTGCCAGTAGAGGGGTTACGAACACCGGGGAGCTGTTTTTT. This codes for CASRGVTNTGELFF.

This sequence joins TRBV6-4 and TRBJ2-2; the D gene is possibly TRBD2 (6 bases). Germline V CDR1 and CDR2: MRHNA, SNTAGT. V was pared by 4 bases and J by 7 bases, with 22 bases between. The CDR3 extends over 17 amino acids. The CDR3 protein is CASSALGLPASGGELFF. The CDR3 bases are TGTGCCAGCAGTGCCTTAGGACTACCCGCCTCGGGCGGGGAGCTGTTTTTT.

The CDR3 sequence: CSARTSGGWDTQYF. The CDR3, as DNA: TGCAGCGCGCGGACTAGCGGAGGTTGGGATACGCAGTATTTT. The chain joins TRBV29-1 to TRBJ2-3; 10 nucleotides agree with TRBD2. The CDR3 extends over 14 amino acids. After removal of 7 bases from V and 6 bases from J, the junction contained 10 bases not matched to a gene. Germline CDR1 SQVTM, CDR2 ANQGSEA.